This TCR beta chain was identified in a study of PD-1 blockade in classical Hodgkin lymphoma. Clones were sequenced by immunoSEQ multiplex PCR, and TCRdb holds only the in-frame ones, with some missing. The sample consists of 20,000 to 25,000 clones, around 85% of them appearing once. Time point in this sample: cycle 4 day 1 (C4D1), after 6 weeks of nivolumab. With no exception, relapse followed autologous stem cell transplantation in all patients, and brentuximab vedotin exposure varied. Magnetic negative selection was used to purify CD4+ T cells from PBMCs that had been thawed. The J segment lost 6 bases and the V segment lost 2 bases, leaving 10 bases of the junction unmatched. Germline V CDR1 and CDR2: SEHNR, FQNEAQ (reference sequence). CDR3 length: 16 residues.

Material: CD4+ T cells from blood, obtained before the fourth cycle of nivolumab. This chain connects TRBV7-9 to TRBJ1-2; TRBD1 agrees at 9 bases. This TCR was recovered from a human donor with classical Hodgkin lymphoma. The CDR3 DNA reads TGTGCCAGCAGCTTATCCACAGGGGGCTTAGGCAATGGCTACACCTTC. This gives the protein CASSLSTGGLGNGYTF.